This T cell receptor beta chain was identified during a study of T cells in Graves' hyperthyroidism and ophthalmopathy. This clonotype was counted at least ten times. Trimming stripped 7 bases from V and 5 bases from J, with 17 bases between. This CDR3 has 14 amino acids. Germline CDR1 is ENHRY and CDR2 is SYGVKD. TCR beta CDR3 sequences were amplified from RNA transcripts. A first-round RT-PCR of the TCR CDR3 used the HTBI primer set. TCRdb re-called the multiplex PCR reads with MiXCR, one entry per CDR3 protein. The table records 380,000 or so distinct CDR3 sequences, approximately 19% of them present only once.

Sequenced material: blood. The sequence was collected from a woman younger than 35 with Graves' hyperthyroidism. The chain employs TRBV10-3 and TRBJ1-1; weak D call: TRBD1 (5 bases). CDR3 bases: TGTGCCATCAACCCTCGGGGCGCGGAGACTGAAGCTTTCTTT. It encodes CAINPRGAETEAFF.